Given below is one T cell receptor (beta chain) in context. No antigen is known for it. The CDR3 covers 13 residues. V gave up 6 bases and J gave up 2 bases, with 9 bases separating them. Looked up from germline, CDR1 is ENHRY and CDR2 is SYGVKD. TCRdb passed the RT-PCR reads through MiXCR, listing each CDR3 protein once. The sample shows under 550,000 distinct CDR3 sequences, about 7.6% of them seen only once. These data are taken from a study of response to subunit inactivated influenza vaccine. Study-wide points: Authors suggested each seasonal influenza vaccination recruits few new T cells.

This TCR derives from a man aged 50 to 69 who received an inactivated influenza vaccine. The starting material was PBMCs from blood, obtained roughly 24 months after vaccination. The V gene is TRBV10-3, the J gene TRBJ2-3; D gene uncertain. CDR3 in amino acids: CAIRTTPTDTQYF. The DNA for the CDR3 is TGTGCCATCAGGACGACCCCCACAGATACGCAGTATTTT.